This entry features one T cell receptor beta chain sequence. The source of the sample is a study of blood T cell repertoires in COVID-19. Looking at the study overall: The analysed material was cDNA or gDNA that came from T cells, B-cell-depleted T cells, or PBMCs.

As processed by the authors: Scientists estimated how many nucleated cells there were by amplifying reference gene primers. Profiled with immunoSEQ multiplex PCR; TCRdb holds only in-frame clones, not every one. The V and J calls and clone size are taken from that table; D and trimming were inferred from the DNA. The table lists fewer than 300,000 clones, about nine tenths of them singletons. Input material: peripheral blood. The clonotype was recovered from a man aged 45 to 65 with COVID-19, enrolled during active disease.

The CDR3 DNA reads TGTGCCAGCAGCTTCGGGGGGTTTAGCACAGATACGCAGTATTTT. Residues: CASSFGGFSTDTQYF. V is TRBV13 and J is TRBJ2-3, with TRBD2 identical over 7 bases. V shed 3 bases and J 0 bases; nucleotides not matched to a gene: 3. The CDR3 sequence is 15 residues long. From germline, CDR1 is PRHDT and CDR2 FYEKMQ (reference sequence).